The clone carrying this T cell receptor beta chain was recorded only once. The data are from a study of shared clonotypes between healthy human individuals. The CDR3 length is 15 residues. CDR1 and CDR2 (germline): MDHEN, SYDVKM. The germline V and J ends were trimmed by 2 bases and 1 base, with 11 bases remaining between them. Naive CD8 cells lacked CD45RO, underwent positive selection for CCR7 and left out terminally differentiated effector memory CD45RA+ cells. Execution of the assay was at deep level. The table came from immunoSEQ multiplex PCR; TCRdb's copy has only in-frame clones and leaves some out. Of about 2 million clones in the sample, just under 95% are singletons; the top ten hold less than 1.5%.

The origin of this receptor is a man aged 18 to 30 in good health. The chain employs TRBV28 and TRBJ1-1; D is perhaps TRBD1 (5 bases). The sequenced sample was naive CD8+ T cells sorted from blood. For the CDR3, the DNA is TGTGCCAGCAGTTTACTTTCGGGGGGGAACACTGAAGCTTTCTTT. Translation: CASSLLSGGNTEAFF.